This TCR beta chain was found in a study of blood T cell repertoires in COVID-19. This CDR3 contains 14 residues. Germline loops: CDR1 SGHRS, CDR2 YFSETQ. V was trimmed by 5 bases and J by 7 bases, leaving 19 bases between them. Original processing methods: Nucleated cell counts were estimated from reference gene primer amplification. TCRdb keeps only in-frame clones here, not all; method: immunoSEQ multiplex PCR. V, J and clone size are taken as reported in that table, and D and trimming were inferred from the DNA itself. The sample holds 150,000 to 180,000 clones, 83% seen once. The receptor's source is a woman in her sixties with COVID-19, enrolled during active disease. The chain joins TRBV5-1 to TRBJ2-7, with D possibly matching TRBD2 (6 bases). Sequences were obtained from peripheral blood. CDR3 protein: CASRAGTGMREQYF. The DNA for the CDR3 is TGCGCCAGCAGGGCCGGGACTGGGATGAGGGAGCAGTACTTC.